Below, 25 T cell receptor beta chains from the same sample are listed, as sequenced in a study of cytomegalovirus exposure and HLA in healthy donors. Researchers ran the PCR with 60 Vbeta and 13 Jbeta primers. The assay was immunoSEQ multiplex PCR, and TCRdb's table has in-frame clones only and misses some. The table shows roughly 130,000 clones, with roughly 63% occurring only once. Sequenced sample: PBMCs. The receptors stem from a man aged 25-45 years in good health and CMV-seropositive.

V usage is TRBV5-1 and J usage is TRBJ1-3, with 8 bases that match TRBD1. V gave up 3 bases and J gave up 4 bases; unmatched junction bases: 9. Germline V CDR1 and CDR2: SGHRS, YFSETQ. This CDR3 comprises 16 residues. CDR3: CASSWAGTGYGNTIYF. DNA of the CDR3: TGCGCCAGCAGCTGGGCCGGGACAGGTTACGGAAACACCATATATTTT.

The CDR3 bases are TGTGCCAGCAGCCCGAGGACACGTCAATCCTACGAGCAGTACTTC. It yields the protein CASSPRTRQSYEQYF. The V gene is TRBV7-8, the J gene TRBJ2-5; a weak D match, TRBD1 (5 bases). Matching the DNA end better, TRBJ2-7 makes the J call doubtful. Per germline, CDR1 SGHVS and CDR2 FQNEAQ. This CDR3 is built from 15 residues.

With regard to this clone: One end of the junction fails to match germline, which may point to a read error. The V gene is TRBV6-5, the J gene TRBJ2-3; TRBD2 aligns across 9 bases. The germline V gene has CDR1 MNHEY and CDR2 SVGAGI. This CDR3 has 12 residues. Written as DNA, the CDR3 is TGTGCCAGCAGTCAAGCCGGGACTAGCCCGCATTTT. This sequence encodes CASSQAGTSPHF.

This rearrangement joins TRBV5-1 to TRBJ2-1; TRBD2 matches 7 bases. CDR1 is SGHRS, CDR2 YFSETQ, per germline. The ends lost 4 bases at V and 9 bases at J; junction bases unmatched: 13. This CDR3 is built from 15 residues. CDR3 loop: CASSPVAGRGGEQFF. The CDR3 bases are TGCGCCAGCAGCCCCGTAGCGGGTCGTGGTGGTGAGCAGTTCTTC.

The chain uses TRBV11-2 and TRBJ1-1; D ambiguous. This CDR3 contains 13 residues. The V end was cut by 1 base, the J end by 5 bases, with 8 bases between. Germline loops: CDR1 SGHAT, CDR2 FQNNGV. Here the CDR3 reads CASSLVQRTEAFF. CDR3 coding DNA: TGTGCCAGCAGCTTAGTTCAGCGGACTGAAGCTTTCTTT.

The V gene is TRBV2, the J gene TRBJ2-5; 9 bases line up with TRBD1. Germline assignment: CDR1 SNHLY and CDR2 FYNNEI. This CDR3 contains 15 residues. Unmatched junction bases numbered 16, after V lost 6 bases and J lost 11 bases. CDR3 sequence: CASSVDTGGGAGQYF. The CDR3 region has the DNA TGTGCCAGCAGCGTCGACACAGGGGGCGGAGCTGGGCAGTACTTC.

In its sample, this clone was seen a few times. The chain links TRBV6-1 to TRBJ1-3, with a weak D call TRBD1 (5 bases). The CDR3 consists of 15 residues. V lost 4 bases, J lost 3 bases, and 13 bases lay in between. From germline, CDR1 is MNHNS and CDR2 SASEGT. CDR3 nucleotide sequence: TGTGCCAGCAGTGCGGCAGGGTGGGGTGGAAACACCATATATTTT. As protein: CASSAAGWGGNTIYF.

CDR3 residues: CASSITWQAEAFF. The CDR3 coding sequence is TGTGCCAGTAGTATAACATGGCAGGCTGAAGCTTTCTTT. The chain recombines TRBV19 with TRBJ1-1; D gene ambiguous. The CDR3 extends over 13 amino acids. V dropped 2 bases and J dropped 6 bases, with 10 bases sitting between them. The V gene's germline CDR1 is LNHDA and CDR2 SQIVND (reference sequence).

The CDR3 DNA is TGTGCCAGCAGCTTGGGACAGGATTCCTACGAGCAGTACTTC. It codes for CASSLGQDSYEQYF. V is TRBV5-4 and J is TRBJ2-5; D is possibly TRBD1 (6 bases). The DNA end favors TRBJ2-7, so the J call may be wrong. Germline CDR1 and CDR2: SGHNT and YYREEE (reference sequence). There are 14 residues in the CDR3.

V gene TRBV5-1 combines with J gene TRBJ1-3; D call uncertain. CDR1 SGHRS and CDR2 YFSETQ come from the germline V gene. This CDR3 is built from 14 residues. Between the trimmed V and J ends, which lost 4 bases and 3 bases, there was a span of 11 bases. The CDR3 sequence: CASSEGQDGNTIYF. The CDR3 DNA reads as TGCGCCAGCAGCGAGGGTCAAGATGGAAACACCATATATTTT.

This clone appeared a few times. The gene calls are TRBV12-2 and TRBJ2-4; TRBD2, the table's D call, lacks a check against the DNA. TRBV12-2 is recorded as a pseudogene. The CDR3 has 15 residues. Written as DNA, the CDR3 is TGTGCAAGTCGCTGTCCGAGAAGAGCCAAAAACATTCAGTACTTC. Encoded protein: CASRCPRRAKNIQYF.

The chain couples TRBV6-6 to TRBJ1-5, with 7 positions matching TRBD1. The CDR3 extends over 13 amino acids. The ends lost 5 bases at V and 6 bases at J; junction bases unmatched: 4. Per the germline V gene, CDR1 is MNHNY and CDR2 is SVGAGI (reference sequence). The DNA of the CDR3 is TGTGCCAGCAGTGACAGGGTGCCTCAGCCCCAGCATTTT. It codes for CASSDRVPQPQHF.

This sequence joins TRBV5-1 and TRBJ1-4; D might be TRBD1 (5 bases). V was shortened by 3 bases and J by 6 bases, with 18 bases between the two germline ends. Germline V lookup: CDR1 SGHRS, CDR2 YFSETQ. This CDR3 region has 16 residues. The CDR3 bases are TGCGCCAGCAGCTCGAGTCAGGCAGGGATATATGAAAAACTGTTTTTT. This codes for CASSSSQAGIYEKLFF. Full variable domain (outside the CDR3, taken from reference TRBV5-1 and TRBJ1-4): KAGVTQTPRYLIKTRGQQVTLSCSPISGHRSVSWYQQTPGQGLQFLFEYFSETQRNKGNFPGRFSGRQFSNSRSEMNVSTLELGDSALYLCASSSSQAGIYEKLFFGSGTQLSVL.

The chain joins TRBV18 to TRBJ2-7, with D perhaps TRBD2 (6 bases). CDR1 KGHSH and CDR2 LQKENI come from the germline V gene. V lost 4 bases to trimming and J lost 2 bases, with 9 bases between them. The CDR3 length is 13 residues. In DNA form, the CDR3 reads TGTGCCAGCTCACAAGGGACTCCCTACGAGCAGTACTTC. Translated: CASSQGTPYEQYF.

This clone was counted once. This rearrangement joins TRBV13 to TRBJ2-7, with 10 bases aligning to TRBD2. Losses at the gene ends were 8 bases for V and 5 bases for J; bases not matched to a gene: 12. This CDR3 comprises 15 residues. From germline, CDR1 is PRHDT and CDR2 FYEKMQ (reference sequence). The CDR3 DNA reads as TGTGCCAGCGCGAGCCTTGACACTAGCGGGAACGAGCAGTACTTC. Encoded protein: CASASLDTSGNEQYF.

This clone has only one observation. V usage is TRBV5-8 and J usage is TRBJ1-3, with 8 positions matching TRBD1. This CDR3 comprises 15 residues. Germline CDR1 and CDR2: SGHTS and YDEGEE. J was trimmed by 2 bases and V by 3 bases; bases with no gene match: 4. Here the CDR3 reads CASSSTGEAGNTIYF. The DNA for the CDR3 is TGTGCCAGCAGCTCGACAGGGGAGGCTGGAAACACCATATATTTT.

The genes are TRBV6-1 and TRBJ1-6; 9 bases line up with TRBD1. Germline values: CDR1 MNHNS, CDR2 SASEGT. J gave up 8 bases and V 3 bases, and 5 bases lay outside the gene matches. The CDR3 totals 15 residues. This CDR3 reads CASSEPGTGYSPLHF. CDR3 bases: TGTGCCAGCAGTGAGCCGGGGACAGGGTATTCACCCCTCCACTTT.

J is TRBJ1-4 and V is TRBV5-1; 8 bases align to TRBD1. The CDR3 covers 16 residues. The ends lost 4 bases at V and 8 bases at J; junction bases unmatched: 13. Germline-derived CDR1 and CDR2 are SGHRS and YFSETQ. In DNA, the CDR3 is TGCGCCAGCAGCGCGGGACAGGTAGAATCCTACGAAAAACTGTTTTTT. It yields the protein CASSAGQVESYEKLFF.

V usage is TRBV9 and J usage is TRBJ2-3; 10 bases align to TRBD2. This CDR3 is 20 amino acids long. V lost 3 bases to trimming and J lost 0 bases; unmatched junction nucleotides: 16. Germline CDR1 SGDLS, CDR2 YYNGEE. The CDR3 protein is CASSGTTSGSKYYSTDTQYF. CDR3 in DNA: TGTGCCAGCAGCGGGACGACTAGCGGGTCGAAGTATTATAGCACAGATACGCAGTATTTT.

The chain recombines TRBV7-3 with TRBJ2-7; 7 nucleotides match TRBD1. CDR3 length equals 13 residues. The germline V gene has CDR1 SGHTA and CDR2 FQGTGA. V was pared by 5 bases and J by 9 bases, with 10 bases of the junction left unmatched. Here the CDR3 reads CASSPGQELPQYF. As DNA, the CDR3 is TGTGCCAGCAGCCCCGGACAGGAATTACCGCAGTACTTC.

This clone was counted once. A junction end diverges from the germline sequence, so it may reflect a read error. The chain has TRBV7-9 and TRBJ2-7, with TRBD1 matching 11 bases. There are 15 residues in the CDR3. Germline-derived CDR1 and CDR2 are SEHNR and FQNEAQ (reference sequence). CDR3 protein: CSSSKLGQGADEQYF. The DNA of the CDR3 is TGTTCCAGCAGCAAACTAGGACAGGGGGCTGACGAGCAGTACTTC. The entire variable domain, with the rest obtained from reference TRBV7-9 and TRBJ2-7, is as follows: DTGVSQNPRHKITKRGQNVTFRCDPISEHNRLYWYRQTLGQGPEFLTYFQNEAQLEKSRLLSDRFSAERPKGSFSTLEIQRTEQGDSAMYLCSSSKLGQGADEQYFGPGTRLTVT.

The chain couples TRBV19 to TRBJ2-2, with 8 bases that match TRBD2. With V trimmed by 6 bases and J by 2 bases, 5 bases remained unmatched. The CDR3 length is 15 residues. Germline loops: CDR1 LNHDA, CDR2 SQIVND (reference sequence). The chain's CDR3 is CASRGAGGNTGELFF. CDR3 coding DNA: TGTGCCAGTAGGGGTGCGGGAGGAAACACCGGGGAGCTGTTTTTT.

J is TRBJ1-2 and V is TRBV29-1; 8 bases align to TRBD1. CDR3 length: 16 residues. The V segment lost 4 bases and the J segment 3 bases; nucleotides outside the gene matches: 13. Looked up from germline, CDR1 is SQVTM and CDR2 is ANQGSEA. Written as DNA, the CDR3 is TGCAGCGTTGGCCAAGTCGCAGGGGGCTCGGACTATGGCTACACCTTC. Its protein is CSVGQVAGGSDYGYTF.

V gene TRBV4-2 combines with J gene TRBJ1-1; TRBD1 agrees at 10 bases. The J segment lost 4 bases and the V segment lost 4 bases, leaving 21 bases of the junction unmatched. The CDR3 spans 20 residues. Germline V gives CDR1 LGHNA, CDR2 YNFKEQ. The CDR3 loop is CASSPHDEPGQGFPGTEAFF. The DNA for the CDR3 is TGTGCCAGCAGCCCCCATGACGAACCGGGACAGGGGTTTCCCGGCACTGAAGCTTTCTTT.

This chain joins TRBV5-5 and TRBJ1-1, with 7 bases that match TRBD1. V lost 4 bases, J lost 0 bases, and 3 bases stayed unmatched. The germline gives CDR1 SGHKS, CDR2 YYEKEE (reference sequence). This CDR3 region has 14 residues. CDR3 sequence: CASSPGQVNTEAFF. In DNA, the CDR3 is TGTGCCAGCAGCCCAGGACAGGTGAACACTGAAGCTTTCTTT.